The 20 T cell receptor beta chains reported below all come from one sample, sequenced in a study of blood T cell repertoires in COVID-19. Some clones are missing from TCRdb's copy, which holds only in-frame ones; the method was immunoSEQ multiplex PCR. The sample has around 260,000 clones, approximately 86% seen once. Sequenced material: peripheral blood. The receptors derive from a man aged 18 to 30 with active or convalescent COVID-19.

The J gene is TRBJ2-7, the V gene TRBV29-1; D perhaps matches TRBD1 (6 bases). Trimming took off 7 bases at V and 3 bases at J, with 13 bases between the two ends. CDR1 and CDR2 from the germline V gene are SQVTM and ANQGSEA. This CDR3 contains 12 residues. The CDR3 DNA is TGCAGCGCTGCACAGGGCCTCTACGAGCAGTACTTC. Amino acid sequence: CSAAQGLYEQYF.

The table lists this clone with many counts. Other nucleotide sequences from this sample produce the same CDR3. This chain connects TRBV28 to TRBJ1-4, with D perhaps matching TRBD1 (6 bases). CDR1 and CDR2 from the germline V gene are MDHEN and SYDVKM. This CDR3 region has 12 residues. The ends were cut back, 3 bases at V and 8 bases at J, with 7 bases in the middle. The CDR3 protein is CASSFGGEKLFF. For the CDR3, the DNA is TGTGCCAGCAGTTTTGGGGGCGAAAAACTGTTTTTT.

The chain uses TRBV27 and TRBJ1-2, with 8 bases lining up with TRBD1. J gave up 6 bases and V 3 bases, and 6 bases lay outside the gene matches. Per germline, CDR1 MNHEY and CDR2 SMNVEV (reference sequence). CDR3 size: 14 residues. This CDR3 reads CASSFAQGANGYTF. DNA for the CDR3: TGTGCCAGCAGTTTCGCTCAGGGGGCAAATGGCTACACCTTC.

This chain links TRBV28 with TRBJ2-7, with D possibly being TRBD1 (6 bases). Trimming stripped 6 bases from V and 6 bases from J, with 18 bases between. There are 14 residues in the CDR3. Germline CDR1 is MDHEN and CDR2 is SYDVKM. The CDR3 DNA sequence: TGTGCCAGCAGCGCACAGGGACCGATCAGCGAGCAGTACTTC. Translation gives CASSAQGPISEQYF.

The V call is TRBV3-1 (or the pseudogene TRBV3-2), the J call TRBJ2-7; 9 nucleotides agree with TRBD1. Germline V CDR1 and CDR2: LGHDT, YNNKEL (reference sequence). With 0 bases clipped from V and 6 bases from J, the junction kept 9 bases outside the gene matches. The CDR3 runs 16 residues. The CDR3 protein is CASSQDILQGALEQYF. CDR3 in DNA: TGTGCCAGCAGCCAAGATATCTTACAGGGGGCCCTCGAGCAGTACTTC.

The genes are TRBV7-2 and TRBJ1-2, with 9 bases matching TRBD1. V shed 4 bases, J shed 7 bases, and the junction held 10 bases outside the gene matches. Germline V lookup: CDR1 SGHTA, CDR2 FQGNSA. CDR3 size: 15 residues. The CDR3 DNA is TGTGCCAGCAGCTCGCCGGGACAGGGACCCGGTGGCTACACCTTC. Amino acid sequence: CASSSPGQGPGGYTF. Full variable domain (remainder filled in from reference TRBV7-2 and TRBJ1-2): GAGVSQSPSNKVTEKGKDVELRCDPISGHTALYWYRQSLGQGLEFLIYFQGNSAPDKSGLPSDRFSAERTGGSVSTLTIQRTQQEDSAVYLCASSSPGQGPGGYTFGSGTRLTVV.

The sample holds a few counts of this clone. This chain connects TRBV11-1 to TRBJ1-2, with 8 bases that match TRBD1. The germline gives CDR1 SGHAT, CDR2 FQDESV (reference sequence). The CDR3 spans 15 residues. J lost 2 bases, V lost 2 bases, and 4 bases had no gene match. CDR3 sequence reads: CASSLRQGTNYGYTF. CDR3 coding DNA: TGTGCCAGCAGCTTAAGACAGGGGACCAACTATGGCTACACCTTC.

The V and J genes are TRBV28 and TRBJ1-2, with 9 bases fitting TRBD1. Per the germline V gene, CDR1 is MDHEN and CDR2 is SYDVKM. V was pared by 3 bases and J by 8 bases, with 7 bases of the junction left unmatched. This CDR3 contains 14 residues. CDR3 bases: TGTGCCAGCAGTTTGACTATCGGACAGGGGGGCTACACCTTC. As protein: CASSLTIGQGGYTF.

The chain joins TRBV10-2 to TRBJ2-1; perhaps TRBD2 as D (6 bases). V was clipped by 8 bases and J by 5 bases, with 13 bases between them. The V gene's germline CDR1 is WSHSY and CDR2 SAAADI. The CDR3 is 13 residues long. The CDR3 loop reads CASLGGRDNEQFF. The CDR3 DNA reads TGCGCCAGCCTGGGGGGACGGGACAATGAGCAGTTCTTC.

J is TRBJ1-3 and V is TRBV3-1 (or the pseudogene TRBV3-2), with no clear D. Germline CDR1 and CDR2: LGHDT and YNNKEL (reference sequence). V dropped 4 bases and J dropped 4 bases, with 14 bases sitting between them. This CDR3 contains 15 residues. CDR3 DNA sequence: TGTGCCAGCAGCCTAAGCACCGTGTCCGGAAACACCATATATTTT. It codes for CASSLSTVSGNTIYF.

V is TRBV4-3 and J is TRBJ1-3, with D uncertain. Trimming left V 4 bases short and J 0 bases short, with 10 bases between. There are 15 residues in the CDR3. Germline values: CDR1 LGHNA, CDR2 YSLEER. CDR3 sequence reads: CASSLGSSSGNTIYF. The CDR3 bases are TGCGCCAGCAGCCTGGGCAGCTCCTCTGGAAACACCATATATTTT.

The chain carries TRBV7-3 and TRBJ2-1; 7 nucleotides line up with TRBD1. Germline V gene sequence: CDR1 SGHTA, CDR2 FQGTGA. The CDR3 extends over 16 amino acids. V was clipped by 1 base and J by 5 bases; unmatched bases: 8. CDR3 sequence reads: CASSLSFGTENNEQFF. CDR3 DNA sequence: TGTGCCAGCAGCTTAAGTTTCGGGACAGAGAACAATGAGCAGTTCTTC.

The CDR3 nucleotides are TGCGCCAGCAGCTTGGGACCAGAGGGAGCTTTCTTT. This translates into CASSLGPEGAFF. J is TRBJ1-1 and V is TRBV5-1; D is unclear. Germline values: CDR1 SGHRS, CDR2 YFSETQ. The germline V and J ends were trimmed by 0 bases and 10 bases, with 10 bases remaining between them. This CDR3 is 12 amino acids long.

The CDR3 nucleotides read TGTGCCAGCAGTTACTCGACTGAGTCTGGAAACACCATATATTTT. It codes for CASSYSTESGNTIYF. This rearrangement joins TRBV6-5 to TRBJ1-3; D is unresolved. V lost 0 bases to trimming and J lost 1 base, with 7 bases between them. The CDR3 is 15 amino acids. Germline V gene lookup returns CDR1 MNHEY and CDR2 SVGAGI.

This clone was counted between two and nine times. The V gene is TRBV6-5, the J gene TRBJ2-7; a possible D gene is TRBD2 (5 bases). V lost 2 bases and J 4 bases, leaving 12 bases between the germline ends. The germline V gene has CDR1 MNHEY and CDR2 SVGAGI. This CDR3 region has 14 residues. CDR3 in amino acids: CASSYERDGYEQYF. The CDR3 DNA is TGTGCCAGCAGTTACGAGAGGGATGGGTACGAGCAGTACTTC.

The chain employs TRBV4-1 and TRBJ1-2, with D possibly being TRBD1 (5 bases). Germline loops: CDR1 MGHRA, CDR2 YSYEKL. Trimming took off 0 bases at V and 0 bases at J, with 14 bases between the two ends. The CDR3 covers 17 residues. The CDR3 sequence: CASSQESGTPANYGYTF. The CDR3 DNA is TGCGCCAGCAGCCAAGAAAGCGGGACCCCTGCTAACTATGGCTACACCTTC.

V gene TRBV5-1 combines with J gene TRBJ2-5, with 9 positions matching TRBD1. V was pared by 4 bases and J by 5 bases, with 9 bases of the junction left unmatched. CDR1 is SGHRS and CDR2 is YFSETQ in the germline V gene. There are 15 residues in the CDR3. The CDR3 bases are TGCGCCAGCAGCGCCGGGCACAGGGGGCCTGAGACCCAGTACTTC. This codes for CASSAGHRGPETQYF.

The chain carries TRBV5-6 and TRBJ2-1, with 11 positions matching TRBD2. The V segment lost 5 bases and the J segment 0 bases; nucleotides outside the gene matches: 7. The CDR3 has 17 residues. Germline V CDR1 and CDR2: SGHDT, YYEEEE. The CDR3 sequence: CASRYSGGASSYNEQFF. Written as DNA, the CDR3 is TGTGCCAGCAGATATAGCGGGGGGGCGAGCTCCTACAATGAGCAGTTCTTC.

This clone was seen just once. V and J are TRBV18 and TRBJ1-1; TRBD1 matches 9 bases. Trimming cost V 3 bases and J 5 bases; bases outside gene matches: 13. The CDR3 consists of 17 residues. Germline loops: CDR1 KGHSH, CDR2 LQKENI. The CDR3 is CASSPRQGEVRGTEAFF. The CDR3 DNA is TGTGCCAGCTCACCCAGACAGGGGGAGGTGAGGGGTACTGAAGCTTTCTTT.

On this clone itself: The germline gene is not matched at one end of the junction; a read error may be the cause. DNA of the CDR3: TGTGCCAGTAGGATAGGAGCAACTAATGAAAAACTGTTTTTT. Translation: CASRIGATNEKLFF. The chain uses TRBV19 and TRBJ1-4, with D hard to call. In germline, CDR1 is LNHDA, CDR2 SQIVND (reference sequence). The CDR3 extends over 14 amino acids.